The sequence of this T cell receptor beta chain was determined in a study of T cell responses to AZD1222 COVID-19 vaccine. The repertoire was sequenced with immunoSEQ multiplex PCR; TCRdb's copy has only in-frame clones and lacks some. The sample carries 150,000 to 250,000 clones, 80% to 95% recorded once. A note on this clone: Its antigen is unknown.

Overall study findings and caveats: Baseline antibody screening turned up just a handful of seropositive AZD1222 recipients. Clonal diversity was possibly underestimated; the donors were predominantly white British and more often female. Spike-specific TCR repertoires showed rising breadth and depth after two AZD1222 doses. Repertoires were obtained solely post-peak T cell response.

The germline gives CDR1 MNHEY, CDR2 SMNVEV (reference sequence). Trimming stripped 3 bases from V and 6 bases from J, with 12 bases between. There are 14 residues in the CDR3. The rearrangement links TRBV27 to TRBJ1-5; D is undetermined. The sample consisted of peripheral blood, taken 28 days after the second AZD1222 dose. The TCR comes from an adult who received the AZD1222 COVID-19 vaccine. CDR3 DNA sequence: TGTGCCAGCAGTTTTTCGGGGTCTGGTCAGCCCCAGCATTTT. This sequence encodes CASSFSGSGQPQHF.